This T cell receptor beta chain derives from a study of T-cell memory formation after mild COVID-19 (dated by TCRdb to the early 2020s). With regard to the full study: TCR sequence clusters from the two donors were largely donor specific. In two donors, T-cell clones that expanded and contracted after mild COVID-19 were tracked by sequencing TCRalpha and TCRbeta repertoires over time. The cohort comprised two young, previously healthy adult volunteers, one female and one male.

General findings and caveats noted by the study authors: Contracting CD4+ clones were found mainly in CM and EM memory subsets, while CD8+ clones were enriched in EMRA. Balanced CD4/CD8 phenotypes were observed for clones contracting from day 15 to 85, whereas a bias towards CD4+ was observed for a second wave of clones expanding from day 15 to 37. The second-wave clones that peaked on day 37 were not confirmed to be SARS-CoV-2 specific. Some responding clones were found in pre-infection memory, which suggests that pre-existing cross-reactive memory T cells took part in the SARS-CoV-2 response. The study covered only a couple of mild cases, and larger cohorts including severe cases with pre-infection samples were considered necessary.

Remarks on this clonotype: No antigen is known for it. One base away there is no much larger clone; base qualities are not given.

Ficoll-Paque density gradient centrifugation was the method used to isolate PBMCs. The instrument was an Illumina NovaSeq 6000. cDNA libraries for TCRalpha and TCRbeta were prepared by 5'RACE using constant-segment primers, with sample barcodes and unique molecular identifiers added. RNA was extracted from every sample with Trizol reagent. Library amplification was performed in two PCR steps, and a second sample barcode and Illumina TruSeq adapters were introduced in the second step. Libraries were sequenced on an Illumina NovaSeq with 2 x 150 bp paired-end reads. From the authors' description of their analysis: The reads were demultiplexed and collapsed into UMI-guided consensus sequences using migec v1.2.7. With mixcr v2.1.11, UMI consensuses were aligned to TRA and TRB V and J templates and assembled into clonotypes. Clonotypes were classified as expanded or contracted when called significant by both edgeR and NoisET, with noise models trained on biological replicates. For edgeR calls, the thresholds were a false discovery rate-adjusted p below 0.01 and a log2 fold-change of 1. As an exploratory analysis of dynamics, PCA with hierarchical clustering was applied to max-normalized trajectories of the 1000 most abundant clonotypes. Separately sequenced CD4+ and CD8+ repertoires were used to assign the CD4 or CD8 phenotype of responding clones. The public reads were reprocessed in TCRdb via fastp at Q25 and MiXCR, keeping in-frame beta chains. Here each entry gathers all rows of one CDR3 protein and keeps the most common genes and DNA. It is TCRdb's table, rather than the study itself, that gives the V and J calls and clone size. In all, the sample holds 400,000 to 500,000 distinct CDR3 sequences, and more than 15% of those were seen once. The ten top clones hold 20% to 25% of the sample.

Unmatched junction bases come to 4, with V trimmed by 9 bases and J by 4 bases. Taken from cysteine to phenylalanine, the CDR3 has 13 residues. The DNA shown is the 39-base CDR3, in frame from base 1. Sequencing was performed on PBMCs or a T cell subset sorted from them (not recorded which). The chain was built from TRBV6-7 and TRBJ2-7; TRBD2 aligns with 12 central bases. TRBV6-7 is recorded as an ORF, its role being uncertain. The sequence was collected from a man younger than 30 who had mild COVID-19 (a few samples of this study predate the infection). The sample titles of this study are shuffled in the database, so cell type and time point are left out; the donor was told from shared clones. The sequence in DNA is TGTGCCAGGACTAGCGGGGGAAAATACGAGCAGTACTTC. This yields the protein CARTSGGKYEQYF.